This note documents a single T cell receptor (beta chain) sequence. The antigen is unknown. This entry belongs to a study of T cell responses to AZD1222 COVID-19 vaccine. Study-level background: Second doses that came at about 4 or about 12 weeks were put together.

Germline V gives CDR1 SNHLY, CDR2 FYNNEI. The CDR3 consists of 13 residues. Trimming took 2 bases from V and 1 from J, leaving 5 bases between them. Using immunoSEQ multiplex PCR, the repertoire was profiled, and TCRdb retains in-frame clones only, with some absent. Of 45,000 to 60,000 clones listed, approximately 83% are singletons. Notes on the study in general: Epitopes outside B.1.351 and B.1.1.7 mutated regions reportedly drew nearly half of spike TCRs.

This TCR derives from an adult in good health. The V and J genes are TRBV2 and TRBJ1-1, with no clear D. The sample here was peripheral blood, taken on day 0 of AZD1222 vaccination. The CDR3 here is CASSENTNTEAFF. CDR3 DNA: TGTGCCAGCAGTGAAAACACGAACACTGAAGCTTTCTTT.